Sequencing of this TCR beta chain was carried out in a study of lymphopenia after photon versus proton radiotherapy (dated by TCRdb to about 2019). Turning to the overall study: The immunological effects of photon versus proton radiation therapy were compared in patients with gastrointestinal tumors who developed high-grade lymphopenia. The cohort comprised about 22 patients with gastrointestinal tumors who received either photon or proton therapy and then developed lymphopenia. The goal of the study was to characterize the differences between the two radiation modalities in how they affect the immune system.

On the study overall, not on this receptor specifically: After the lymphocyte count nadir, photon-treated repertoires showed oligoclonal expansion, especially of CD8+ Temra cells, which drove the drop in diversity. The authors looked at the survival association only in patients who died, and they framed better survival with proton therapy as a possibility rather than a demonstrated result. Among patients across the cohort who died, overall survival time showed an inverse correlation with a larger post-nadir drop in TCR diversity. Relative stability during treatment was observed in proton-treated patients, whereas loss of naive T cells and TCR diversity and gain of effector/memory populations were observed in photon-treated patients.

V has 4 bases trimmed and J has 1 base trimmed; junction bases matching no gene number 3. Looking up the germline V gene (reference sequence) yields CDR1 PRHDT and CDR2 FYEKMQ. Measured from the cysteine to the phenylalanine, the CDR3 is 15 residues long. The read is trimmed to its CDR3 DNA, 45 bases read in frame from base 1. The receptor library was made with the immunoSEQ multiplex PCR assay. Alongside multiparametric flow cytometry, deep sequencing of rearranged TCR beta loci was used to profile the T cell repertoires. Drawn from immuneACCESS, this table holds only the in-frame rearrangements with V and J called that TCRdb kept. Clones are partly lost; checked studies trace under half to an unresolved V gene and leave the rest unexplained. This sample has 30,000 to 40,000 clones in its table, and approximately 90% of those were observed once. The top ten clones comprise roughly 15% of the sample.

In regard to this clone: Its antigen is unknown. No base qualities exist here, and no much larger clone lies one base off it.

This receptor was obtained from a man between 60 and 70 years old with cholangiocarcinoma. The sample in question was peripheral blood, obtained from a patient treated with photon-based radiotherapy. Recombination linked TRBV13 to TRBJ2-1; TRBD1 aligns with 8 central bases. The sequence in DNA is TGTGCCAGCAGCTCGGACAGGGTATCCTACAATGAGCAGTTCTTC. Its coded protein is CASSSDRVSYNEQFF. The full variable domain, with segments outside the CDR3 supplied by the reference TRBV13 and TRBJ2-1 proteins, appears as AAGVIQSPRHLIKEKRETATLKCYPIPRHDTVYWYQQGPGQDPQFLISFYEKMQSDKGSIPDRFSAQQFSDYHSELNMSSLELGDSALYFCASSSDRVSYNEQFFGPGTRLTVL.